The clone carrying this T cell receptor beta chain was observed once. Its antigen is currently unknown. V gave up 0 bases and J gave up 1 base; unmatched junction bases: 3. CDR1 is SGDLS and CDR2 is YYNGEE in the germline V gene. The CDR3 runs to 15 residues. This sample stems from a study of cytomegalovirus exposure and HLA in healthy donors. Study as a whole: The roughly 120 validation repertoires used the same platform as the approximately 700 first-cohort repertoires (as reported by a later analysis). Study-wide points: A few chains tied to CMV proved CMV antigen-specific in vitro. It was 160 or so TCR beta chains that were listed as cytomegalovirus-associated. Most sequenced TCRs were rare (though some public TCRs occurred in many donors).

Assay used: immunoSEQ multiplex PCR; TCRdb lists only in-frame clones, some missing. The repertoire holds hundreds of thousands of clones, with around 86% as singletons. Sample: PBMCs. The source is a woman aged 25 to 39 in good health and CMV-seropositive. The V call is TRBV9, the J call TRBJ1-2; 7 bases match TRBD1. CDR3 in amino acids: CASSVGRGINYGYTF. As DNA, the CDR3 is TGTGCCAGCAGCGTAGGCAGGGGGATTAACTATGGCTACACCTTC.